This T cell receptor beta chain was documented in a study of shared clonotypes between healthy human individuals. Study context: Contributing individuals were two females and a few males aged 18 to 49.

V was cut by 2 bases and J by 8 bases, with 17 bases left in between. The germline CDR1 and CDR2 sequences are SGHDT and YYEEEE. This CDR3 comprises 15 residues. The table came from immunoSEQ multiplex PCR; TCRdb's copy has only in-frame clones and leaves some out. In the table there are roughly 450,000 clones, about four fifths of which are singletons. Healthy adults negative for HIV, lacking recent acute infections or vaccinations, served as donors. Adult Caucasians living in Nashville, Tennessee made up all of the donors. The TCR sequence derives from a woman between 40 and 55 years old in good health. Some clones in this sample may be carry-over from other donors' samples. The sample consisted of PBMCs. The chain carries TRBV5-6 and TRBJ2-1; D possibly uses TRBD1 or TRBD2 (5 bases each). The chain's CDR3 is CASSFAPPRGDEQFF. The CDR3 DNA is TGTGCCAGCAGCTTCGCCCCCCCAAGGGGAGATGAGCAGTTCTTC.